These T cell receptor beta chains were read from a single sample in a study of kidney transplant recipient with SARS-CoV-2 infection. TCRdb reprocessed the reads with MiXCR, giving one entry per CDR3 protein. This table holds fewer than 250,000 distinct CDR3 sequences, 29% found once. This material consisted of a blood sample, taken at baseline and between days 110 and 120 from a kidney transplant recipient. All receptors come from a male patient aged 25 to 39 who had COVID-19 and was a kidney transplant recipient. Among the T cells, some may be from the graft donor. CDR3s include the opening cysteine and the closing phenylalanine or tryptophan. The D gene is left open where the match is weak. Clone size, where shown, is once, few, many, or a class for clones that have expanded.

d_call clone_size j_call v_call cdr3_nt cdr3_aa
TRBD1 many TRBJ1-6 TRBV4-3 TGCGCCAGCAGCCAAGAGGTCCATCCAGGGGGTGATAATTCACCCCTCCACTTT CASSQEVHPGGDNSPLHF
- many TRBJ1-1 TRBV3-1 TGTGCCAGCAGCCTTAGCCTTCCCATTTCAATTCGCACTGAAGCTTTCTTT CASSLSLPISIRTEAFF
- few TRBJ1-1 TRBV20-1 TGCAGTGCACCGACAGGGAACACTGAAGCTTTCTTT CSAPTGNTEAFF
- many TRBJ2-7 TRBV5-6 TGTGCCAGCAGCTTGGGGCCGTCTCCGGGTGAGCAGTACTTC CASSLGPSPGEQYF
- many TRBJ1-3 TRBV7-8 TGTGCCAGCAGCTTAGCTGGGGGGGACGGTGGAAACACCATATATTTT CASSLAGGDGGNTIYF
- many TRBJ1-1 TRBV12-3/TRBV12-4 TGTGCCAGCAGTACCCTAGTTAGCGCTGAAGCTTTCTTT CASSTLVSAEAFF
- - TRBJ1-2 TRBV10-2 TGCGCCGGCAGTGCAGTATTCACTTCTAGAAAGACCTATGGCTACACCTTC CAGSAVFTSRKTYGYTF
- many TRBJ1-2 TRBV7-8 TGTGCCAGCAGCTGCCCCTCGTTTACCCGAAAGACCTATGGCTACACCTTC CASSCPSFTRKTYGYTF
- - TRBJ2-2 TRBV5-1 TGCGCCAGCAGCTTTACAGGGATCGGGGATCTGTTTTTT CASSFTGIGDLFF
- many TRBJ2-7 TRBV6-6 TGTGCCAGCAGTTACCCTCGACTCGAGGGAAAACTCTCCTACGAGCAGTACTTC CASSYPRLEGKLSYEQYF
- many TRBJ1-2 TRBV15 TGTGCCACCAGCAGTTGCCCAAGGTGTGGAAAGACCTATGGCTACACCTTC CATSSCPRCGKTYGYTF
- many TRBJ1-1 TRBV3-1 TGTGCCAGCAGCGGGACGTGTCCCATTTCAATTCGCACTGAAGCTTTCTTT CASSGTCPISIRTEAFF
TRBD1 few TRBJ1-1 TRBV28 TGTGCCAGCAGTTTCCAGGGGGCAGGAGGCACTGAAGCTTTCTTT CASSFQGAGGTEAFF
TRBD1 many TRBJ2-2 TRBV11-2 TGTGCCAGCAGCTTTCCCAAGGACAGGGGGCGCTCCGGGGAGCTGTTTTTT CASSFPKDRGRSGELFF
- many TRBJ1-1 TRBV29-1 TGCAGCGTTGCCACCGGGTCCCAAACTCCTAACACTGAAGCTTTCTTT CSVATGSQTPNTEAFF
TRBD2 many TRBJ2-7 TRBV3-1 TGTGCCAGCAGCCAAGATGGCTTTGGGGCGGGGGGGACCTACGAGCAGTACTTC CASSQDGFGAGGTYEQYF
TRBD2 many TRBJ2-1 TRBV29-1 TGCAGCGTTGAAGGGACCGTAGCGGGCCGAACCTTCAATGAGCAGTTCTTC CSVEGTVAGRTFNEQFF
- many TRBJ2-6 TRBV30 TGTGCCTGGGGGGGGGCCAACGTCCTGACTTTC CAWGGANVLTF
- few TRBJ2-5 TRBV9 TGTGCCAGCAGCGTAAACCCTACGGGAGAGACCCAGTACTTC CASSVNPTGETQYF
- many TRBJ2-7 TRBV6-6 TGTGCCAGCAGTTACGATCTCTGGGAGCAGTACTTC CASSYDLWEQYF
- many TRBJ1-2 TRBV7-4 TGTGCCAGCAGCTTAAGCCATTCAGCTCGAAAGACCTATGGCTACACCTTC CASSLSHSARKTYGYTF
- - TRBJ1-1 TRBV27 TGTGCCAGCAGTTTATTTATTAGGACGGTGAACACTGAAGCTTTCTTT CASSLFIRTVNTEAFF
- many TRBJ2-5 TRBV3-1 TGTGCCAGCAGCACCATACGTCCCATTTCTTTCTCTGAGACCCAGTACTTC CASSTIRPISFSETQYF
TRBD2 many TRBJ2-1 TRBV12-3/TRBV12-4 TGTGCCAGCAGGCAGGGACTAGCGGGAGGAGGCCAGTACAATGAGCAGTTCTTC CASRQGLAGGGQYNEQFF
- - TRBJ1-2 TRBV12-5 TGCGCTAGTGGTGTAGTTTATTTGCAGGGAAAGACCTATGGCTACGCCTTC CASGVVYLQGKTYGYAF
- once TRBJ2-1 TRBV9 TGTGCCAGCAGCGTAGGGCAGGGGGGAGGGCAGTTCTTC CASSVGQGGGQFF
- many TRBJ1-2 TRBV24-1 TGTGCCACCAGTGATAGTCACTTAGGCTACACCTTC CATSDSHLGYTF